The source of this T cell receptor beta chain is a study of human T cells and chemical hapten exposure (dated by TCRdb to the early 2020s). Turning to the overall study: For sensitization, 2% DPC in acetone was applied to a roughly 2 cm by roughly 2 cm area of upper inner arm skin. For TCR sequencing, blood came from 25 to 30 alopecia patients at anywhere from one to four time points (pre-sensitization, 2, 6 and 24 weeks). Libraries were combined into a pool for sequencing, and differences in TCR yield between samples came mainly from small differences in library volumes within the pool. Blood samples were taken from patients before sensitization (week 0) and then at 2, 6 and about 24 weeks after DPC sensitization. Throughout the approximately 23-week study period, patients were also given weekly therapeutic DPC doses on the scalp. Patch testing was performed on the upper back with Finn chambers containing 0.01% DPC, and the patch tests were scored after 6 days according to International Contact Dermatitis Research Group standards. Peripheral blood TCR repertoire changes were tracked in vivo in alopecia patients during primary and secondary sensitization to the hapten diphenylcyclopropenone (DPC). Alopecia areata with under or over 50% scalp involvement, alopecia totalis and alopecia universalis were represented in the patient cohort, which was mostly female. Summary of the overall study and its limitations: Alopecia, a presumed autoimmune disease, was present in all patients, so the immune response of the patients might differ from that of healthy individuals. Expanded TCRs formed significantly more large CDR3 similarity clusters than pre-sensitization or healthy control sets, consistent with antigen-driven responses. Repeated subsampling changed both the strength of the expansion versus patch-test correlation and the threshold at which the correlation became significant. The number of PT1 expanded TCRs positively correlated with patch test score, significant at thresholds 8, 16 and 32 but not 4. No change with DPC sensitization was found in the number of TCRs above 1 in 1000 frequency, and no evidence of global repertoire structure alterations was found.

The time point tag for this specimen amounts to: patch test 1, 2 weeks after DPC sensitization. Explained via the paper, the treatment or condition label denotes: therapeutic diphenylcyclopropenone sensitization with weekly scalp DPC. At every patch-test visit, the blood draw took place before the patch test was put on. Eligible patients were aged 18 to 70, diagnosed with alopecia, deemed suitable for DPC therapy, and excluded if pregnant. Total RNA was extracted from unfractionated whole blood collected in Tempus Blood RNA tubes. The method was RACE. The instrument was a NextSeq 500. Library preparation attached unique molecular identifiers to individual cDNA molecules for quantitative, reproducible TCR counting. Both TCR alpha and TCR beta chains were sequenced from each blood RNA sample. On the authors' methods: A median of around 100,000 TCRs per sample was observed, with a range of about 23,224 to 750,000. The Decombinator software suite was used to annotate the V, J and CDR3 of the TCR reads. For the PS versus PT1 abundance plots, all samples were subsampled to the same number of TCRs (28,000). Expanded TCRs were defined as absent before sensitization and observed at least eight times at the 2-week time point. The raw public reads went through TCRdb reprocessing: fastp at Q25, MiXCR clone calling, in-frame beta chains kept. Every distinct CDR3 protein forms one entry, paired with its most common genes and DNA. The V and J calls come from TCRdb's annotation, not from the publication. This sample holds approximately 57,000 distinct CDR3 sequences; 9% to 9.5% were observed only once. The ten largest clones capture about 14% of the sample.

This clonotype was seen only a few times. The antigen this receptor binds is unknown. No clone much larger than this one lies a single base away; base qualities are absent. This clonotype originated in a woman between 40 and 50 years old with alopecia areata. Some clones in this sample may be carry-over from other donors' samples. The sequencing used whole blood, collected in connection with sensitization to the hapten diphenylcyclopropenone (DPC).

The CDR3 region: CASSLTNTEAFF. The nucleotide sequence reads TGTGCCAGCAGTTTAACAAACACTGAAGCTTTCTTT. This sequence uses TRBV28 and TRBJ1-1, with an unclear D gene assignment. The CDR1 and CDR2 encoded by the germline V gene are MDHEN and SYDVKM. The junction carries 3 bases between V and J, which are trimmed by 2 bases and 2 bases respectively. The CDR3 covers 12 residues, taking in both the cysteine and the phenylalanine. The retained sequence is limited to the CDR3, 36 bases, with the frame set at the first base.